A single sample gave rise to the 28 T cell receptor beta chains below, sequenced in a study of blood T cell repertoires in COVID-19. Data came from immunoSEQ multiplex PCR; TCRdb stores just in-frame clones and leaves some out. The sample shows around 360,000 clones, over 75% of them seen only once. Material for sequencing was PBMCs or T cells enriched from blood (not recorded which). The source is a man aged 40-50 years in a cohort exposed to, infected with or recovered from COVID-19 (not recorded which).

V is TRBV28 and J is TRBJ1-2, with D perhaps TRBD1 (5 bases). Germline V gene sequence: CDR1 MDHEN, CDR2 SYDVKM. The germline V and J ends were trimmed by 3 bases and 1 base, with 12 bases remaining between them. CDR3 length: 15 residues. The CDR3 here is CASSFPGAGNYGYTF. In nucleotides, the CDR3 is TGTGCCAGCAGTTTCCCTGGGGCCGGTAACTATGGCTACACCTTC.

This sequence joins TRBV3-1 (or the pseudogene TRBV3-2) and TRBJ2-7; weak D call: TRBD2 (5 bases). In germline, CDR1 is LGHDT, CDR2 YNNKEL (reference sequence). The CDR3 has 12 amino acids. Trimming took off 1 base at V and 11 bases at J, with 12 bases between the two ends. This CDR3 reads CASSQVSGKEYF. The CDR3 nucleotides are TGTGCCAGCAGCCAAGTCTCGGGAAAAGAGTACTTC.

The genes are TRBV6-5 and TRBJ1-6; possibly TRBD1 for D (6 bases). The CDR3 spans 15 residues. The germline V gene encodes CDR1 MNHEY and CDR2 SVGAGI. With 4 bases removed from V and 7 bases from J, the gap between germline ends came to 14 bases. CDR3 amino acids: CASSLLQGRNSPLHF. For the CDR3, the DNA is TGTGCCAGCAGTTTGCTACAGGGAAGAAATTCACCCCTCCACTTT.

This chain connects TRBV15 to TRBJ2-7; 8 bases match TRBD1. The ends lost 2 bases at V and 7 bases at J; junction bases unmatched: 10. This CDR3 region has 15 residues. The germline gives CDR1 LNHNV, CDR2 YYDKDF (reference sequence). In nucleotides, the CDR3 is TGTGCCACCAGCAGAACCGGGACAGGTTATTGGGAGCAGTACTTC. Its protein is CATSRTGTGYWEQYF.

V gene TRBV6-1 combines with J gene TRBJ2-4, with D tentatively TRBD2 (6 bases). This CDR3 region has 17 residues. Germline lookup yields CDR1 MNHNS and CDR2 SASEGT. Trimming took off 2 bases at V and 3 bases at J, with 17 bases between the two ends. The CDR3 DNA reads TGTGCCAGCAGTGAAAGAACGGGAGTGGTAGGCAAAAACATTCAGTACTTC. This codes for CASSERTGVVGKNIQYF.

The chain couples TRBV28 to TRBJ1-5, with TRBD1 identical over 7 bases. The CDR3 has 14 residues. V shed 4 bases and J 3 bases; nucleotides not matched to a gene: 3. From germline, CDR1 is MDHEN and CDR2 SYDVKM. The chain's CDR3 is CASSWGQTNQPQHF. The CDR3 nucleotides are TGTGCCAGCAGTTGGGGACAGACCAATCAGCCCCAGCATTTT. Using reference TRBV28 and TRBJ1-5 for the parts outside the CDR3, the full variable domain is DVKVTQSSRYLVKRTGEKVFLECVQDMDHENMFWYRQDPGLGLRLIYFSYDVKMKEKGDIPEGYSVSREKKERFSLILESASTNQTSMYLCASSWGQTNQPQHFGDGTRLSIL.

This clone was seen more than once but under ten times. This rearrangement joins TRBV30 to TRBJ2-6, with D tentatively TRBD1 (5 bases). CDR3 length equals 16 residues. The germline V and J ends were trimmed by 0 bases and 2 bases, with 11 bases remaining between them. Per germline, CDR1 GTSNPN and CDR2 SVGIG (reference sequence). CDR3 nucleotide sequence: TGTGCCTGGAGTGTACGCGGCAGGGCTGGGGCCAACGTCCTGACTTTC. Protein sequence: CAWSVRGRAGANVLTF.

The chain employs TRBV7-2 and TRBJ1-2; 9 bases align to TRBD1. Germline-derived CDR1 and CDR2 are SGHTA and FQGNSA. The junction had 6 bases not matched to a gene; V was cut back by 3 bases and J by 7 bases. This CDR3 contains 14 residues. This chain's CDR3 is CASSFTQGAGGYTF. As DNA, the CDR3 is TGTGCCAGCAGCTTTACACAGGGGGCAGGTGGCTACACCTTC.

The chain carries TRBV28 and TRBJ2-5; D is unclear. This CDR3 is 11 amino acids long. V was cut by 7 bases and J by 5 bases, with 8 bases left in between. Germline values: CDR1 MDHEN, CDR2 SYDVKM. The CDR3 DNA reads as TGTGCCAGCACCGATCAGGAGACCCAGTACTTC. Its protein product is CASTDQETQYF.

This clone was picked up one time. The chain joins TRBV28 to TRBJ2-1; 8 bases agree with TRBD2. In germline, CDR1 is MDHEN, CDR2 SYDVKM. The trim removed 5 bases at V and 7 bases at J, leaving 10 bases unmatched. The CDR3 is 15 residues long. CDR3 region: CASSRGGRRVNEQFF. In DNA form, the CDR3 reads TGTGCCAGCAGTCGAGGCGGGAGGAGGGTGAATGAGCAGTTCTTC.

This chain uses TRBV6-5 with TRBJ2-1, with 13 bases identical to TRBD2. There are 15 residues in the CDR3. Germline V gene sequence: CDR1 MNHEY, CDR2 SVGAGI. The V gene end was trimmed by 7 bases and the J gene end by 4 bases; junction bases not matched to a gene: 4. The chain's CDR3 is CASMLGLAGYNEQFF. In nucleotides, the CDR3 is TGTGCCAGCATGCTGGGACTAGCGGGGTACAATGAGCAGTTCTTC.

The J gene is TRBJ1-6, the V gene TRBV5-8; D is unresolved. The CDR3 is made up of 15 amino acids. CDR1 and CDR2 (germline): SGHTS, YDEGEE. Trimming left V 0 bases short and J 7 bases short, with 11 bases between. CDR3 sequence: CASSLVVLGNSPLHF. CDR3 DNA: TGTGCCAGCAGCTTGGTGGTTTTGGGCAATTCACCCCTCCACTTT.

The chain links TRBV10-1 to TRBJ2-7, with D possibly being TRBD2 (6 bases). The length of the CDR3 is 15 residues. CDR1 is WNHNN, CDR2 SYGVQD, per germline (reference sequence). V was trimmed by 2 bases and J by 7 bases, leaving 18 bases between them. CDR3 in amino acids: CASSEPLAFGGEQYF. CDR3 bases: TGCGCCAGCAGTGAGCCCCTAGCGTTTGGAGGAGAGCAGTACTTC.

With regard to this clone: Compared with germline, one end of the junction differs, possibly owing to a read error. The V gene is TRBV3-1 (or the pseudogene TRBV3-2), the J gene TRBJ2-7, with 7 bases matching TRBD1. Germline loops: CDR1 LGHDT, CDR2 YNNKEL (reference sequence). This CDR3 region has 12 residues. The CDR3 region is CASSQGGQEVHF. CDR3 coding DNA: TGTGCCAGCAGCCAAGGTGGACAGGAGGTTCACTTC.

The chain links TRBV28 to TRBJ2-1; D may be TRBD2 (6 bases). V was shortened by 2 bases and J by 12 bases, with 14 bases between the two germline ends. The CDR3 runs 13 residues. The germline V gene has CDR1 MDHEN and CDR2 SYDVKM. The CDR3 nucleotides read TGTGCCAGCAGTTTAGAACTAGCCGTTGGGCAGTTCTTC. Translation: CASSLELAVGQFF.

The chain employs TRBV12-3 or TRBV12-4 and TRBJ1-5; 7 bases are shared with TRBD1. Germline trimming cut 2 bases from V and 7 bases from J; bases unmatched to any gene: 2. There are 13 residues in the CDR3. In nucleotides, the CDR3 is TGTGCCAGCAGTTTACAGGGGGGCCAGCCCCAGCATTTT. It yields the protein CASSLQGGQPQHF.

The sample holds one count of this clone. In DNA, the CDR3 is TGTGCCAGCAGTACGGTTGTGGGAGGAGACGAGCAGTACTTC. Translation gives CASSTVVGGDEQYF. The rearrangement joins TRBV5-6 to TRBJ2-7, with D perhaps matching TRBD2 (6 bases). Trimming shortened V by 5 bases and J by 5 bases, and 17 bases separated the two germline ends. Germline V CDR1 and CDR2: SGHDT, YYEEEE. This CDR3 has 14 amino acids.

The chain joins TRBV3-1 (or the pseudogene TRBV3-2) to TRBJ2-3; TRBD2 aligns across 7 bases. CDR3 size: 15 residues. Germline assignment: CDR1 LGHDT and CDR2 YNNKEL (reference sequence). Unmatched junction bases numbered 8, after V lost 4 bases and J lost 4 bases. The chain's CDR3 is CASSRSGGSPDTQYF. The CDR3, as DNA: TGTGCCAGCAGCCGTTCGGGCGGGAGTCCAGATACGCAGTATTTT.

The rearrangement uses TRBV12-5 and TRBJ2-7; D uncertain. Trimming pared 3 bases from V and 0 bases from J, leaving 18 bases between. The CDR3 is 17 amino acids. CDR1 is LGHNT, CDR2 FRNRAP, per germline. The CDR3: CASGLSRLNTSSYEQYF. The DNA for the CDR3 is TGTGCTAGTGGTTTATCAAGATTGAACACAAGCTCCTACGAGCAGTACTTC.

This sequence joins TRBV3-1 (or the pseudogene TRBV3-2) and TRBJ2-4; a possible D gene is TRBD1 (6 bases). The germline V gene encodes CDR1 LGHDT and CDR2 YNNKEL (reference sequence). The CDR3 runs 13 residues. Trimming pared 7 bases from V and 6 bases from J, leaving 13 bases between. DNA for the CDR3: TGTGCCAGCACTAAAGCAGGGGCAAACATTCAGTACTTC. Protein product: CASTKAGANIQYF.

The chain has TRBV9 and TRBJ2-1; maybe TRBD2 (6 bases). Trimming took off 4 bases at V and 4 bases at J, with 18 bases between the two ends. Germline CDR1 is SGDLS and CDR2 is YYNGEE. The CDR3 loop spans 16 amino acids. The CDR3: CASSPLRTTTYNEQFF. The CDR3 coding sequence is TGTGCCAGCAGCCCCTTAAGGACTACCACTTACAATGAGCAGTTCTTC.

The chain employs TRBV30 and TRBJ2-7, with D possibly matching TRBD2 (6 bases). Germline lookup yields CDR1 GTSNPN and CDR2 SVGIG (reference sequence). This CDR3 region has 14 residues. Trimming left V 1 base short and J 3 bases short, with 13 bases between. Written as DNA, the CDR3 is TGTGCCTGGAGTGGGGGCCTAGCGAACTACGAGCAGTACTTC. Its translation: CAWSGGLANYEQYF. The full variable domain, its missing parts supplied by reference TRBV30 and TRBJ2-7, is SQTIHQWPATLVQPVGSPLSLECTVEGTSNPNLYWYRQAAGRGLQLLFYSVGIGQISSEVPQNLSASRPQDRQFILSSKKLLLSDSGFYLCAWSGGLANYEQYFGPGTRLTVT.

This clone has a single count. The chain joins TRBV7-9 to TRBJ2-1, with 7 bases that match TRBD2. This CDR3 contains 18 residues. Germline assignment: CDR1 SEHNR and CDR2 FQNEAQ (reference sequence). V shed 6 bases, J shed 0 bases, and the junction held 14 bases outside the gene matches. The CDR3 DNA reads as TGTGCCAGCAGTTATAATGGAAAAGCGGGGAGCTCCTACAATGAGCAGTTCTTC. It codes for CASSYNGKAGSSYNEQFF.

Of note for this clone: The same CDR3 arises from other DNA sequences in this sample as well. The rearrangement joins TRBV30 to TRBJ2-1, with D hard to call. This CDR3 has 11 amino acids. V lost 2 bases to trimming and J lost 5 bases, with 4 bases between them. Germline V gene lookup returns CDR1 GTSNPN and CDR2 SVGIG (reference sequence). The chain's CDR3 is CAWSLNNEQFF. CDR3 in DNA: TGTGCCTGGAGTTTAAACAATGAGCAGTTCTTC.

CDR3 loop: CASSTGTGTGELFF. The CDR3 DNA sequence: TGTGCCAGCAGCACCGGGACAGGAACGGGGGAGCTGTTTTTT. This chain connects TRBV6-6 to TRBJ2-2; 8 positions agree with TRBD1. Germline V gives CDR1 MNHNY, CDR2 SVGAGI (reference sequence). With 6 bases clipped from V and 8 bases from J, the junction kept 8 bases outside the gene matches. The length of the CDR3 is 14 residues.

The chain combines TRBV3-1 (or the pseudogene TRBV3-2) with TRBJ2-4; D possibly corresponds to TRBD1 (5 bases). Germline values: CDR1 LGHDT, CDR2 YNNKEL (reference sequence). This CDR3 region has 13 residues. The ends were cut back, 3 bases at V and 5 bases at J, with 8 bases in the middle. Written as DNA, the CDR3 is TGTGCCAGCAGCCAGGGGCAGCAAAACATTCAGTACTTC. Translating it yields CASSQGQQNIQYF.

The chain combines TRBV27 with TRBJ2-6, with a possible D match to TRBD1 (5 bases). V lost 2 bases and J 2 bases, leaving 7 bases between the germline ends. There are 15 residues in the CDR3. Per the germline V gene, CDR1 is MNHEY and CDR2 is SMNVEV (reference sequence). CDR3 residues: CASSLKGTGANVLTF. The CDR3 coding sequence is TGTGCCAGCAGTTTAAAGGGGACTGGGGCCAACGTCCTGACTTTC.

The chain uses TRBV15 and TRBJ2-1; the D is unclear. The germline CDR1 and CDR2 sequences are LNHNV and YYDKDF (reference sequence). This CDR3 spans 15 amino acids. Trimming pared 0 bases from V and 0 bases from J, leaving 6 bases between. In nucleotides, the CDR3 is TGTGCCACCAGCAGAGACCAGAACTCCTACAATGAGCAGTTCTTC. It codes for CATSRDQNSYNEQFF.